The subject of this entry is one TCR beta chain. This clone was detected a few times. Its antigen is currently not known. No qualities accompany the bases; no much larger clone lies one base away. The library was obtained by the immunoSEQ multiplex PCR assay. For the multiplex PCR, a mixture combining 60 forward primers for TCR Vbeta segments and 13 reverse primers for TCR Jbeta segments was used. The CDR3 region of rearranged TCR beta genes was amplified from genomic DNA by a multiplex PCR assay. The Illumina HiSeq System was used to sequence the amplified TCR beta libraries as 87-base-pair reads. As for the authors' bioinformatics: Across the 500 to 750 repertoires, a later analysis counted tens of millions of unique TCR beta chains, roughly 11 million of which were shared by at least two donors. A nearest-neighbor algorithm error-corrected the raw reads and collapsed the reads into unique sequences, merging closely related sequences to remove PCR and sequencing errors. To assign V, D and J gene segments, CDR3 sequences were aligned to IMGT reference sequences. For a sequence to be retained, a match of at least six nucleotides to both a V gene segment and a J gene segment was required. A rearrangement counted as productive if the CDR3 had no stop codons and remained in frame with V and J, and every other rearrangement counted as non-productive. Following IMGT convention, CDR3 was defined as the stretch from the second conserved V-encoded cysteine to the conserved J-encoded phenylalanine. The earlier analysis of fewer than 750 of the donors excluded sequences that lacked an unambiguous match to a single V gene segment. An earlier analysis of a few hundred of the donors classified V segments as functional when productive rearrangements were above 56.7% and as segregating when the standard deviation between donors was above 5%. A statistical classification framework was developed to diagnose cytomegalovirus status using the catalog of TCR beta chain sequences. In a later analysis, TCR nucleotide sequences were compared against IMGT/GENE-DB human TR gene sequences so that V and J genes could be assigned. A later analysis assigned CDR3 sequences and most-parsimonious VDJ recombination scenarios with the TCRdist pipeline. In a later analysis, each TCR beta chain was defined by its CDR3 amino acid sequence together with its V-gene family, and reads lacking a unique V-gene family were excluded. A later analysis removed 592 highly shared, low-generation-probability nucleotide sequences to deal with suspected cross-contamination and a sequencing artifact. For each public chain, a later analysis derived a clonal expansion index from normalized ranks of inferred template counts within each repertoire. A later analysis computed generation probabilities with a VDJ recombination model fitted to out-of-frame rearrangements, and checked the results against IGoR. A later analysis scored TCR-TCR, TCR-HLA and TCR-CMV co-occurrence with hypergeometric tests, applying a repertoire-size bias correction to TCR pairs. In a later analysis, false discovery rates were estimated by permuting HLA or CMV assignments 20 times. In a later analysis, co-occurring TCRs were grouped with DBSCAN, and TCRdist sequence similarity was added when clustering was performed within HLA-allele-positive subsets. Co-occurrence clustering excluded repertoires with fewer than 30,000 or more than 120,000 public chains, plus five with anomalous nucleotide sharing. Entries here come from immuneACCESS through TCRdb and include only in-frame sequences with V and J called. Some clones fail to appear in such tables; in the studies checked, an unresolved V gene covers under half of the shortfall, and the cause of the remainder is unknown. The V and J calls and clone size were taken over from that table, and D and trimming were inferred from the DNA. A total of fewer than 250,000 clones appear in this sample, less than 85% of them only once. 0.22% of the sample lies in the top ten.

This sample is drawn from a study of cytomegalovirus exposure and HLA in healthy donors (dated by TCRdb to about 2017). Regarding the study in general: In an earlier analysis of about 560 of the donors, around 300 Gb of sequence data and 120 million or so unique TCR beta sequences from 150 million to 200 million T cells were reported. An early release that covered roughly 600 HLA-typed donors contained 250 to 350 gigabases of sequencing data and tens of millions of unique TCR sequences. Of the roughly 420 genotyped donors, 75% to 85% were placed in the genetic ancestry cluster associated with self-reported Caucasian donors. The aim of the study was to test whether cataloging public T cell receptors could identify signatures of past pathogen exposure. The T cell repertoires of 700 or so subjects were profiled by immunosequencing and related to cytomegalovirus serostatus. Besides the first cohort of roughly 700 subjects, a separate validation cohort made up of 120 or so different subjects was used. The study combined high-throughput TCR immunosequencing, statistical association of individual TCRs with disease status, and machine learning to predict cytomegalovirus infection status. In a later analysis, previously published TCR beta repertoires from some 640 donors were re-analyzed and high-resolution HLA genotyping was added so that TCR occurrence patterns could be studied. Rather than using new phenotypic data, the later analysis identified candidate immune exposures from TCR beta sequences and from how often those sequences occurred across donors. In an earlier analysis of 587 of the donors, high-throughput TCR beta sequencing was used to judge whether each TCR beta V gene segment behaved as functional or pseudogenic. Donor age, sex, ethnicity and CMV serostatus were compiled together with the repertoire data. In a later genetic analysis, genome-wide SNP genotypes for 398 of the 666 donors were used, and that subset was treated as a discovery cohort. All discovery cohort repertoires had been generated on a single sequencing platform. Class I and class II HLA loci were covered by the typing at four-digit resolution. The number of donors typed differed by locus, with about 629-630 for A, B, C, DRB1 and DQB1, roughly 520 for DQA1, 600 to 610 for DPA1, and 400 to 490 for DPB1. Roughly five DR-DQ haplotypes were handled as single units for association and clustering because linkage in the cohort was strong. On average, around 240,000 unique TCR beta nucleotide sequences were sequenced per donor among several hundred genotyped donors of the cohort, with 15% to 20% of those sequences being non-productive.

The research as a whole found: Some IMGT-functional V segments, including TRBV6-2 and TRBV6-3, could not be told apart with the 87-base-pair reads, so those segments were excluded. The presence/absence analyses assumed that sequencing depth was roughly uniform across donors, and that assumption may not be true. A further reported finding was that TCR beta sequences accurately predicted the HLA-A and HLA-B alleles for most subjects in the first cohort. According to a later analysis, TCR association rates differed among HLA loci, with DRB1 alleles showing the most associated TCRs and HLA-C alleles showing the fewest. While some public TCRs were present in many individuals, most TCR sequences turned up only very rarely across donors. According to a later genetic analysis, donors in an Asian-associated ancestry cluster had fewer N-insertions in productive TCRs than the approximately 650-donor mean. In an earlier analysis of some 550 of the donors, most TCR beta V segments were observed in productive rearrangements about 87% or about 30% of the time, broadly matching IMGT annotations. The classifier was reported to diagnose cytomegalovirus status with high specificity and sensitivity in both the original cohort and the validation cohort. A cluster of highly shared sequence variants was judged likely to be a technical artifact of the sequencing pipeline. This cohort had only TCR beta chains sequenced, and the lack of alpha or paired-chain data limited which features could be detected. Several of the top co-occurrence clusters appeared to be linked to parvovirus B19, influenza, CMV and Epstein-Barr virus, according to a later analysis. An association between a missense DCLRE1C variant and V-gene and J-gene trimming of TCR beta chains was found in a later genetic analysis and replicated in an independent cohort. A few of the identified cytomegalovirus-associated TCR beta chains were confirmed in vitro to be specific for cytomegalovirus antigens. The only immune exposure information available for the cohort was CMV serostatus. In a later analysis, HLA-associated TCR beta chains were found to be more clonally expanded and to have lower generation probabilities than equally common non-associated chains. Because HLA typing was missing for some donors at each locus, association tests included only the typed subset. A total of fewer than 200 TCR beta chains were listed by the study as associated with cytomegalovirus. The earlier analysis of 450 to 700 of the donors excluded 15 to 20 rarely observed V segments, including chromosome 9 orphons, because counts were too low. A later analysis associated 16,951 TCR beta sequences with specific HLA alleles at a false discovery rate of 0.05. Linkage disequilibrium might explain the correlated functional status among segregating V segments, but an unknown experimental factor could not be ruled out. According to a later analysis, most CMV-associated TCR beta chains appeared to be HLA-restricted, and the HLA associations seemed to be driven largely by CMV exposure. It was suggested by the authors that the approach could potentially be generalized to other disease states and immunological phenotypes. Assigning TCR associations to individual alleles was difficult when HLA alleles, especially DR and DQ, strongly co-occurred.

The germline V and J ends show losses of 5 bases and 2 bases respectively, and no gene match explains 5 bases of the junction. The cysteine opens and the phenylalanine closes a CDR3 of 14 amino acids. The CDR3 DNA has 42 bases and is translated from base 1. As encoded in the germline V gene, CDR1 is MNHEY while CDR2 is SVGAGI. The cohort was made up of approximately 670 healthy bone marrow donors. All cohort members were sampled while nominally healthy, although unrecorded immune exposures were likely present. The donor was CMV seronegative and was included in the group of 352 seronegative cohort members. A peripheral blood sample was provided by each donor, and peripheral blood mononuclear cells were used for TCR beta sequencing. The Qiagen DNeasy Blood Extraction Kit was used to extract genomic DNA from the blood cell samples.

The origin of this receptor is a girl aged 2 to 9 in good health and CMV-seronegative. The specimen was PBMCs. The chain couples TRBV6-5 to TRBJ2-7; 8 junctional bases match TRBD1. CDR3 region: CASSPGGPPYEQYF. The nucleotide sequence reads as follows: TGTGCCAGCAGTCCAGGGGGCCCCCCCTACGAGCAGTACTTC.